This T cell receptor beta chain was captured by sequencing in a study of blood T cell repertoires in COVID-19. Overall study: Samples representing acute and convalescent COVID-19 were sourced from the United States, Italy and Spain.

CDR3 length equals 15 residues. Germline V lookup: CDR1 SGHVS, CDR2 FQNEAQ. V lost 5 bases, J lost 2 bases, and 12 bases lay in between. Recruits, aged about 18 to 95 years, lived in some 25 US areas. Participants were placed into cohorts based on the clinical history they reported. This clone was detected many times. Original processing notes: By means of reference gene primer amplification, nucleated cell counts were estimated. Data came from immunoSEQ multiplex PCR; TCRdb stores just in-frame clones and leaves some out. That table is the source of V, J and clone size, and D and trimming were worked out from the DNA. The sample includes about 210,000 clones, 81% of them seen just once.

Sequencing used PBMCs or T cells enriched from blood (not recorded which). The TCR comes from a woman between 45 and 60 years old with acute COVID-19. The chain has TRBV7-8 and TRBJ2-2, with D maybe TRBD2 (6 bases). The CDR3 coding sequence is TGTGCCAGCAGCCGAGGTAGCGGAAACACCGGGGAGCTGTTTTTT. Its protein product is CASSRGSGNTGELFF.